The text below deals with one T cell receptor beta chain. The CDR3 consists of 13 residues. V was shortened by 2 bases and J by 1 base, with 5 bases between the two germline ends. CDR1 and CDR2 (germline): KGHSH, LQKENI. These data belong to a study of control samples from healthy donors and cancer patients. Clones were read by immunoSEQ multiplex PCR, and TCRdb kept only the in-frame ones, dropping some. Of about 160,000 clones in the sample, approximately 96% were seen once. The sequence came from a woman aged 30 to 39 in good health. The rearrangement joins TRBV18 to TRBJ2-5; D possibly corresponds to TRBD2 (5 bases). Source material: blood. CDR3 amino acids: CASSPGLQETQYF. The CDR3 coding sequence is TGTGCCAGCTCACCAGGACTCCAAGAGACCCAGTACTTC.